These T cell receptor beta chains were read from a single sample in a study of shared T cell receptors in the human thymus. Some clones are missing from TCRdb's copy, which holds only in-frame ones; the method was immunoSEQ multiplex PCR. The sample gives hundreds of thousands of clones, around three quarters of which show up once; about 0.012% is in the top ten. The same sample was also used in a study of human thymus T cells.

Sequencing input: thymocytes. Receptors originate from a boy under two years old with a congenital heart defect. Both conserved end residues are part of each CDR3. The D gene is left open where the match is weak. The listing skips clone size in some rows; elsewhere it reads once, few, many or a size class.

D	V	length	size	J	DNA	CDR3
NA	TRBV28	13	NA	TRBJ2-7	TGTGCCAGCAGTCTCCGGGGAACCTACGAGCAGTACTTC	CASSLRGTYEQYF
TRBD2	TRBV6-5	15	once	TRBJ2-1	TGTGCCAGCAGTTACTACGGGGAGGGAGACAATGAGCAGTTCTTC	CASSYYGEGDNEQFF
NA	TRBV25-1	14	NA	TRBJ1-6	TGTGCCAGCAGTAAGACAGAAGATCATTCACCCCTCCACTTT	CASSKTEDHSPLHF
TRBD2	TRBV27	13	NA	TRBJ2-7	TGTGCCAGCAGTCGAACGGGAGGGCTCGAGCAGTACTTC	CASSRTGGLEQYF
TRBD1	TRBV28	19	NA	TRBJ1-5	TGTGCCAGCAGTTTCCTCGCGGGGACAGCGACCTGGGGCAATCAGCCCCAGCATTTT	CASSFLAGTATWGNQPQHF
TRBD2	TRBV5-4	18	NA	TRBJ2-4	TGTGCCAGCAGCTTGGGAGGCTCTAGCGGGAGCGCTCTGGGCATTCAGTACTTC	CASSLGGSSGSALGIQYF
NA	TRBV4-2	15	NA	TRBJ2-3	TGTGCCAGCAGCCAAGCCAGGGGTCATTCGGATACGCAGTATTTT	CASSQARGHSDTQYF
TRBD1	TRBV11-2	17	NA	TRBJ2-7	TGTGCCAGCAGCTTAGAGGGGAAATCCAGGGGGCCGTACGAGCAGTACTTC	CASSLEGKSRGPYEQYF
TRBD1	TRBV5-1	12	few	TRBJ2-7	TGCGCCAGCAGCTTGGAACAGGGGGAGCAGTACTTC	CASSLEQGEQYF
TRBD1	TRBV7-9	17	once	TRBJ1-3	TGTGCCAGCAGCTTAGTTCCAGGGGGCTACTCTGGAAACACCATATATTTT	CASSLVPGGYSGNTIYF
NA	TRBV11-3	16	NA	TRBJ1-2	TGTGCCAGCAGCTTAGTCCCGGAGCTAGGTGGCTATGGCTACACCTTC	CASSLVPELGGYGYTF
NA	TRBV6-1	15	NA	TRBJ2-3	TGTGCCAGCAGTGTCCCTAGCCCCGACACAGATACGCAGTATTTT	CASSVPSPDTDTQYF
NA	TRBV20-1	10	few	TRBJ1-1	TGCAGTGCTGCGGGTCCTGAAGCTTTCTTT	CSAAGPEAFF
TRBD1	TRBV11-2	15	NA	TRBJ2-7	TGTGCCAGCAGCTTACGGACAGGGGTCATGCACGAGCAGTACTTC	CASSLRTGVMHEQYF
TRBD1	TRBV5-6	13	NA	TRBJ1-1	TGTGCCAGCAGCTCGGACAGGGCCGATGAAGCTTTCTTT	CASSSDRADEAFF
NA	TRBV4-1	15	once	TRBJ1-5	TGCGCCAGCAGCCTACAGGCGTATAGCAATCAGCCCCAGCATTTT	CASSLQAYSNQPQHF
TRBD1	TRBV5-1	13	NA	TRBJ2-3	TGCGCCAGCAGAAGGGGGCCCGCAGATACGCAGTATTTT	CASRRGPADTQYF
TRBD2	TRBV6-5	13	NA	TRBJ2-1	TGTGCCACCTGGACTAGCGGGAACAATGAGCAGTTCTTC	CATWTSGNNEQFF
TRBD1	TRBV11-2	17	NA	TRBJ2-1	TGTGCCAGCAGCTTAGCTCGGGACAGGGATATAAGAAATGAGCAGTTCTTC	CASSLARDRDIRNEQFF
NA	TRBV6-5	14	NA	TRBJ2-2	TGTGCCAGCTCTTCTGGGGAGGAGACCGGGGAGCTGTTTTTT	CASSSGEETGELFF
NA	TRBV4-2	13	NA	TRBJ1-1	TGTGCCAGCAGCCAAGGGGGGGTGACTGAAGCTTTCTTT	CASSQGGVTEAFF
TRBD2	TRBV4-2	16	once	TRBJ2-1	TGTGCCAGCAGCCACCTAGCGGGAAATGGGTACAATGAGCAGTTCTTC	CASSHLAGNGYNEQFF
NA	TRBV6-1	15	NA	TRBJ1-1	TGTGCCAGCAGATCCACCGGACGGAGGGGCACTGAAGCTTTCTTT	CASRSTGRRGTEAFF